These 10 T cell receptor beta chains share one sample of origin, sequenced in a study of cytomegalovirus exposure and HLA in healthy donors. Primers included in the PCR were 60 Vbeta and 13 Jbeta primers. Libraries were prepared by immunoSEQ multiplex PCR; TCRdb keeps only in-frame clonotypes and omits some of them. The sample has 85,000 to 130,000 clones, roughly three quarters seen once. Source material: PBMCs. These receptors all stem from a woman between 40 and 55 years old in good health and CMV-seronegative.

The J gene is TRBJ2-7, the V gene TRBV4-3, with D possibly TRBD2 on 5 matching bases. The germline gives CDR1 LGHNA, CDR2 YSLEER. Between the trimmed V and J ends, which lost 3 bases and 6 bases, there was a span of 15 bases. The CDR3 runs to 14 residues. CDR3 coding DNA: TGCGCCAGCAGCCAGGACCCCCTGGAGGTCGAGCAGTACTTC. Residues: CASSQDPLEVEQYF.

This CDR3 is CASSLPGSEEQYF. CDR3 nucleotides: TGTGCCAGCAGTCTTCCAGGCTCAGAGGAGCAGTACTTC. The rearrangement links TRBV28 to TRBJ2-7; D gene unclear. V was cut by 5 bases and J by 7 bases, with 15 bases left in between. This CDR3 spans 13 amino acids. The V gene's germline CDR1 is MDHEN and CDR2 SYDVKM.

This chain uses TRBV5-5 with TRBJ1-1; 11 nucleotides match TRBD1. From germline, CDR1 is SGHKS and CDR2 YYEKEE (reference sequence). The V segment lost 3 bases and the J segment 6 bases; nucleotides outside the gene matches: 4. The CDR3 sequence is 14 residues long. As DNA, the CDR3 is TGTGCCAGCAGCTGGACAGGGGGCGGAGCTGAAGCTTTCTTT. It encodes CASSWTGGGAEAFF.

This clone is medium-sized. The chain couples TRBV4-2 to TRBJ2-1, with a weak D call TRBD2 (5 bases). Between the trimmed V and J ends, which lost 1 base and 2 bases, there was a span of 9 bases. The CDR3 contains 15 residues. CDR1 LGHNA and CDR2 YNFKEQ come from the germline V gene. DNA of the CDR3: TGTGCCAGCAGCCAAGGTAGCGAAGCCTACAATGAGCAGTTCTTC. It codes for CASSQGSEAYNEQFF.

This chain connects TRBV27 to TRBJ2-1; no clear D. Trimming stripped 0 bases from V and 4 bases from J, with 13 bases between. Germline V lookup: CDR1 MNHEY, CDR2 SMNVEV (reference sequence). This CDR3 has 16 amino acids. CDR3 coding DNA: TGTGCCAGCAGTTTATCGTGGCAGGTGCCTTACAATGAGCAGTTCTTC. The encoded protein is CASSLSWQVPYNEQFF.

This clone appeared once. The chain carries TRBV28 and TRBJ2-7, with TRBD2 matching over 7 bases. Germline-derived CDR1 and CDR2 are MDHEN and SYDVKM. CDR3 size: 15 residues. The V segment lost 5 bases and the J segment 2 bases; nucleotides outside the gene matches: 9. DNA of the CDR3: TGTGCCAGCAGTAACGAGCGGGACCGGACCTACGAGCAGTACTTC. Translating it yields CASSNERDRTYEQYF.

V is TRBV28 and J is TRBJ2-7; 12 nucleotides agree with TRBD2. J gave up 6 bases and V 8 bases, and 8 bases lay outside the gene matches. This CDR3 is built from 14 residues. Germline values: CDR1 MDHEN, CDR2 SYDVKM. Here the CDR3 DNA reads TGTGCCAGCGGCCGACTAGCGGGAGTCGTCGAGCAGTACTTC. Encoded protein: CASGRLAGVVEQYF. The variable domain in full, with the rest retrieved from reference TRBV28 and TRBJ2-7, is DVKVTQSSRYLVKRTGEKVFLECVQDMDHENMFWYRQDPGLGLRLIYFSYDVKMKEKGDIPEGYSVSREKKERFSLILESASTNQTSMYLCASGRLAGVVEQYFGPGTRLTVT.

This chain uses TRBV7-2 with TRBJ2-5; TRBD2 matches 7 bases. The J call could be wrong; TRBJ2-7 is a better fit for the DNA end. The CDR3 covers 13 residues. CDR1 and CDR2 (germline): SGHTA, FQGNSA. The CDR3 nucleotides read TGTGCCAGCAGCGTTCGAGCGGGAAACGAGCAGTACTTC. This encodes CASSVRAGNEQYF.

The chain has TRBV7-2 and TRBJ1-3; D is unresolved. Trimming left V 1 base short and J 0 bases short, with 7 bases between. The CDR3 contains 15 residues. The germline gives CDR1 SGHTA, CDR2 FQGNSA. CDR3 region: CASSLGRNSGNTIYF. The CDR3 DNA is TGTGCCAGCAGCTTAGGCAGAAACTCTGGAAACACCATATATTTT.

This chain uses TRBV5-1 with TRBJ1-6, with D possibly matching TRBD1 (5 bases). The CDR3 contains 15 residues. Trimming took 4 bases from V and 7 from J, leaving 15 bases between them. CDR1 SGHRS and CDR2 YFSETQ come from the germline V gene. In DNA form, the CDR3 reads TGCGCCAGCAGCCCGACCGGGACTCAGAATTCACCCCTCCACTTT. Translation gives CASSPTGTQNSPLHF.